Below, one T cell receptor beta chain is given with its context. Its antigen remains unknown. The CDR3 sequence is 17 residues long. Losses at the gene ends were 3 bases for V and 3 bases for J; bases not matched to a gene: 9. Per germline, CDR1 SEHNR and CDR2 FQNEAQ (reference sequence). The table came from immunoSEQ multiplex PCR; TCRdb's copy has only in-frame clones and leaves some out. The sample carries 1.6 million or so clones, about 98.5% recorded once. These data originate in a study of shared clonotypes between healthy human individuals. Across the whole study: Contributing individuals were a couple of females and a few males aged 18 to 49.

Study-level findings and limits: Non-shared clonotypes had lower generation probabilities than clonotypes shared by all four sorted-subset donors.

Material: naive CD4+ T cells sorted from blood. The sample's subset: CD45RA+ positively selected. The J gene is TRBJ2-2, the V gene TRBV7-9, with 8 bases matching TRBD2. The receptor was isolated from a man in his thirties or forties in good health. DNA for the CDR3: TGTGCCAGCAGCTTTACAGCGGGAGAGTCCTACACCGGGGAGCTGTTTTTT. Protein product: CASSFTAGESYTGELFF. Filled out from reference TRBV7-9 and TRBJ2-2, the complete variable domain reads DTGVSQNPRHKITKRGQNVTFRCDPISEHNRLYWYRQTLGQGPEFLTYFQNEAQLEKSRLLSDRFSAERPKGSFSTLEIQRTEQGDSAMYLCASSFTAGESYTGELFFGEGSRLTVL.